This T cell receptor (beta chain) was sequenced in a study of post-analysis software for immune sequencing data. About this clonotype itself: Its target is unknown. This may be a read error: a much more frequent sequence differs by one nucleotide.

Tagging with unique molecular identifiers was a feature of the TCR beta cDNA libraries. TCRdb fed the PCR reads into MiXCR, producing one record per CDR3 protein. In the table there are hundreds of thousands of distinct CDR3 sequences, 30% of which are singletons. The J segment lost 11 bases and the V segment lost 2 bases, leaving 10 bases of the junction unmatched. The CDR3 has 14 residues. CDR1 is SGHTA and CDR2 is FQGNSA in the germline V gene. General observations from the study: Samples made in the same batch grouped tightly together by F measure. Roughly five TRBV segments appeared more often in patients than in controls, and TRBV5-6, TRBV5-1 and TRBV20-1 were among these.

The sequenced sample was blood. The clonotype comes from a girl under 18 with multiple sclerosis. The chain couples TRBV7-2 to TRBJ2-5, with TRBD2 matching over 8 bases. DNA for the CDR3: TGTGCCAGCAGCTTAAAAGCGGGAGATGGGGAGCAGTACTTC. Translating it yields CASSLKAGDGEQYF.